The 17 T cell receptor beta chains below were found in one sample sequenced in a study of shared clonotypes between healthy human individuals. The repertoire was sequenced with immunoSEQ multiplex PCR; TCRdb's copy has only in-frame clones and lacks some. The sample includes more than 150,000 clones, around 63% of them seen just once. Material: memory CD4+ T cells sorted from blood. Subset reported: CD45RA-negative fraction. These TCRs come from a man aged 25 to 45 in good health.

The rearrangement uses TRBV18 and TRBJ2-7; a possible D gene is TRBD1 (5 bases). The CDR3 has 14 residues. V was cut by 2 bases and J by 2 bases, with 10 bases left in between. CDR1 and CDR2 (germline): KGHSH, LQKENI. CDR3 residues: CASSPDHRPYEQYF. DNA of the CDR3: TGTGCCAGCTCACCAGACCACAGGCCCTACGAGCAGTACTTC.

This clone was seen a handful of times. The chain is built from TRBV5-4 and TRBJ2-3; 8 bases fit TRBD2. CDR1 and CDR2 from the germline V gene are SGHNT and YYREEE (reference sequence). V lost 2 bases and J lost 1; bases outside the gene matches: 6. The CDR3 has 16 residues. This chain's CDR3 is CASSLAGVDGTDTQYF. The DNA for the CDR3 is TGTGCCAGCAGCTTAGCGGGAGTCGACGGCACAGATACGCAGTATTTT. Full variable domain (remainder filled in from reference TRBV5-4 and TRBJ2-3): ETGVTQSPTHLIKTRGQQVTLRCSSQSGHNTVSWYQQALGQGPQFIFQYYREEENGRGNFPPRFSGLQFPNYSSELNVNALELDDSALYLCASSLAGVDGTDTQYFGPGTRLTVL.

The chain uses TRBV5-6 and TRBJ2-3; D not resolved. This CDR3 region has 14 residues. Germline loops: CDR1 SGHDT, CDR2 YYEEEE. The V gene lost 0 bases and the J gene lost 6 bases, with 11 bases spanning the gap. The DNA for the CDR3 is TGTGCCAGCAGCTTGGGCACACTCGCGGATACGCAGTATTTT. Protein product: CASSLGTLADTQYF.

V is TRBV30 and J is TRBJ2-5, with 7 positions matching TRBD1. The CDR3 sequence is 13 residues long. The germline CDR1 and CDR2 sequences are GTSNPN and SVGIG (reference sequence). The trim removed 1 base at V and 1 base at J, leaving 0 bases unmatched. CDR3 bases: TGTGCCTGGAGTGGGGACAGCCAAGAGACCCAGTACTTC. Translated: CAWSGDSQETQYF.

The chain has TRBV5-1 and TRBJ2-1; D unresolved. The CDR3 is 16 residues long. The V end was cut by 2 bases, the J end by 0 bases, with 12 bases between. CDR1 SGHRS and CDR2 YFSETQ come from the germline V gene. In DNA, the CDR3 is TGCGCCAGCAGCTTAACGGGTTCGAGCTCCTACAATGAGCAGTTCTTC. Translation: CASSLTGSSSYNEQFF.

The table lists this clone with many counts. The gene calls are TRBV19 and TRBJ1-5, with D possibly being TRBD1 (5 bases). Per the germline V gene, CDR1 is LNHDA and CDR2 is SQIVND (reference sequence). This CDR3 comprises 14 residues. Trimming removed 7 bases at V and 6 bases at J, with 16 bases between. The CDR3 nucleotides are TGTGCCAGTAAGAGGGGAGGGGTCGGTCAGCCCCAGCATTTT. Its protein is CASKRGGVGQPQHF.

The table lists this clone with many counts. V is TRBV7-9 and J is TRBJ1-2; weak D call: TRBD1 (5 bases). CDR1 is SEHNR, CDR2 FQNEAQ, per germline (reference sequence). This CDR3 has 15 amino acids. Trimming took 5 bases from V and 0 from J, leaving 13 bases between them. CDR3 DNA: TGTGCCAGCAGCCCGGGACTGGTAGCTAACTATGGCTACACCTTC. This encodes CASSPGLVANYGYTF. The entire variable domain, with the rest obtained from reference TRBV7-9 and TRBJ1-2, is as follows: DTGVSQNPRHKITKRGQNVTFRCDPISEHNRLYWYRQTLGQGPEFLTYFQNEAQLEKSRLLSDRFSAERPKGSFSTLEIQRTEQGDSAMYLCASSPGLVANYGYTFGSGTRLTVV.

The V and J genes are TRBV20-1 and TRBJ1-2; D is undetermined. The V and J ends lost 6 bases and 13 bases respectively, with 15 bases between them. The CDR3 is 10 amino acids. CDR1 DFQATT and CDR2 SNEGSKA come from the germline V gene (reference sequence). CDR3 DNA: TGCAGTGCGAATAGACTATCGGCCACCTTC. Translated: CSANRLSATF.

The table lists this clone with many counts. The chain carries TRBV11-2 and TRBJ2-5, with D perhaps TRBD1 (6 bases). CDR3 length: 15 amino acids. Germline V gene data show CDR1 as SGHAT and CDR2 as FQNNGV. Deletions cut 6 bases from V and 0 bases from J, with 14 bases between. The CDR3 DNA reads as TGTGCCAGCAGACCAATACAGGGAAACCAAGAGACCCAGTACTTC. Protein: CASRPIQGNQETQYF.

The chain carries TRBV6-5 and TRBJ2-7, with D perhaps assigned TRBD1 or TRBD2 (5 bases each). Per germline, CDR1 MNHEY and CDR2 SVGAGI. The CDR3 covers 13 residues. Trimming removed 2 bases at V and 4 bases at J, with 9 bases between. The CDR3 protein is CASSYGTDYEQYF. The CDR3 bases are TGTGCCAGCAGTTACGGGACGGATTACGAGCAGTACTTC.

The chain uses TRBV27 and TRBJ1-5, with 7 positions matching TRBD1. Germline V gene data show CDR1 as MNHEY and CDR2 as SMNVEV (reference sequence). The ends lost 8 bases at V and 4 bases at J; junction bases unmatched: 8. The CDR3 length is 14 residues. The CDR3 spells CASDRQGVNQPQHF. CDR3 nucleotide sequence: TGTGCCAGCGACCGACAGGGTGTAAATCAGCCCCAGCATTTT.

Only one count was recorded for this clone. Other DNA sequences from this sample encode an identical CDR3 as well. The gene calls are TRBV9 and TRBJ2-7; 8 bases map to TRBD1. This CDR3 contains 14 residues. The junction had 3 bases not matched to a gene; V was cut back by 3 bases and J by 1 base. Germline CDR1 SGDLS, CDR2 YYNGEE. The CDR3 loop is CASSGGQGSYEQYF. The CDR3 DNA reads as TGTGCCAGCAGCGGTGGACAGGGATCCTACGAGCAGTACTTC.

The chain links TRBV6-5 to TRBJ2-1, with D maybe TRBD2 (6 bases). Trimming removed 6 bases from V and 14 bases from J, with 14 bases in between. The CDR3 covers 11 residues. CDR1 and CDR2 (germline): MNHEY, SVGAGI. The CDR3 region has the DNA TGTGCCAGCAGCCACGGGAGTAGGGAGTTCTTC. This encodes CASSHGSREFF.

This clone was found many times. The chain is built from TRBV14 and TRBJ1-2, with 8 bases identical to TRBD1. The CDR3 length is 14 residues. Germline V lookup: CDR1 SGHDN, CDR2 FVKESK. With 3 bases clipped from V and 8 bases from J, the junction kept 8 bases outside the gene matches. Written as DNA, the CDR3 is TGTGCCAGCAGCCACATGGACAGGGAAGGAGGCTACACCTTC. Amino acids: CASSHMDREGGYTF.

The CDR3 DNA sequence: TGTGCCAGCAGCCCCCTCAAGAGCGGGAGGGCCGATGAGCAGTTCTTC. It translates to CASSPLKSGRADEQFF. This chain links TRBV14 with TRBJ2-1; 10 nucleotides align to TRBD2. The CDR3 spans 16 residues. The junction had 11 bases not matched to a gene; V was cut back by 4 bases and J by 8 bases. CDR1 is SGHDN and CDR2 is FVKESK in the germline V gene.

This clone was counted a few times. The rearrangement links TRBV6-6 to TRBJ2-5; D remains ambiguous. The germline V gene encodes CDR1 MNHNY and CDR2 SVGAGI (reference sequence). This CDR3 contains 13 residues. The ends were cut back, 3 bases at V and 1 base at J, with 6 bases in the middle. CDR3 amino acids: CASSYGGQETQYF. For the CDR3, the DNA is TGTGCCAGCAGTTATGGCGGCCAAGAGACCCAGTACTTC.

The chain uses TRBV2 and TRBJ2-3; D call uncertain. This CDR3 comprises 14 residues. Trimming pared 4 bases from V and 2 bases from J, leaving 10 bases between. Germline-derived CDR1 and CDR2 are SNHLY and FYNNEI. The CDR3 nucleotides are TGTGCCAGCAGTGGGGGTGTCTTCACAGATACGCAGTATTTT. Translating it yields CASSGGVFTDTQYF.